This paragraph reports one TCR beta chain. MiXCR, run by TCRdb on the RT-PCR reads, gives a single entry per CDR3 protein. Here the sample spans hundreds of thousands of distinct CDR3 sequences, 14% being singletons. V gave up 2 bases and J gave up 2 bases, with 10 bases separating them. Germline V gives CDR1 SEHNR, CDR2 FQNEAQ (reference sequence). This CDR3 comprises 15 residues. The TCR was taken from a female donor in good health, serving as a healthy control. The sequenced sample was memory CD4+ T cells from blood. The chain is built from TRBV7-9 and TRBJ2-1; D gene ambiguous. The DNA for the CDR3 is TGTGCCAGCAGCTTATGGCGAACTCCCTACAATGAGCAGTTCTTC. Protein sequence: CASSLWRTPYNEQFF.